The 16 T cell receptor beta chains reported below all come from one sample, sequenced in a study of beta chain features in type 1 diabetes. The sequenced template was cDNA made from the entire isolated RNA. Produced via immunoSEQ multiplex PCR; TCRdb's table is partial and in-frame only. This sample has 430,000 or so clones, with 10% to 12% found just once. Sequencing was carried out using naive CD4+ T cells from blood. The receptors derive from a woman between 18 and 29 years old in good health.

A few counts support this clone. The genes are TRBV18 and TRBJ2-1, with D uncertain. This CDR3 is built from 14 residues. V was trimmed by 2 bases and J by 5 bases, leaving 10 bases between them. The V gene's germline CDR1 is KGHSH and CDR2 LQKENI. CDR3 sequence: CASSPFDVDNEQFF. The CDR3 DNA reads TGTGCCAGCTCACCATTCGACGTTGACAATGAGCAGTTCTTC.

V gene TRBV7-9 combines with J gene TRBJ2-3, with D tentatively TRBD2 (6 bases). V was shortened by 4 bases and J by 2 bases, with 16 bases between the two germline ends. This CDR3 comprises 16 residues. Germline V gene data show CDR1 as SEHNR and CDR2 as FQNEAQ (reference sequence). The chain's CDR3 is CASSSKQAGHTDTQYF. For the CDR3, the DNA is TGTGCCAGCAGCTCGAAACAAGCGGGTCACACAGATACGCAGTATTTT.

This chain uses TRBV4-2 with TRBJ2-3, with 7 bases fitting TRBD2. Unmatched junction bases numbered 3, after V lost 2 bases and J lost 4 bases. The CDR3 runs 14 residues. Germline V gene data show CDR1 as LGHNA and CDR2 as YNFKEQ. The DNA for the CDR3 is TGTGCCAGCAGCCAATTACTAGCGTCAGATACGCAGTATTTT. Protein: CASSQLLASDTQYF.

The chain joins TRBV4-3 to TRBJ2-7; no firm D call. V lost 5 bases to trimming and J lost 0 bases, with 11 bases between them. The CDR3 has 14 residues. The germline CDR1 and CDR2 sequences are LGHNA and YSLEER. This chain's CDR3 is CASSYSRSSYEQYV. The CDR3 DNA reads TGCGCCAGCAGCTACAGTAGGAGCTCCTACGAGCAGTACGTC.

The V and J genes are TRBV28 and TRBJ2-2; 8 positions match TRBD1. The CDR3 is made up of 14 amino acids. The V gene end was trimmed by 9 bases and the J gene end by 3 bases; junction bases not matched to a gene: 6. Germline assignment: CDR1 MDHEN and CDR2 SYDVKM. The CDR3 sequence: CASKSQGDTGELFF. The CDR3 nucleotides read TGTGCCAGTAAATCACAGGGGGACACCGGGGAGCTGTTTTTT.

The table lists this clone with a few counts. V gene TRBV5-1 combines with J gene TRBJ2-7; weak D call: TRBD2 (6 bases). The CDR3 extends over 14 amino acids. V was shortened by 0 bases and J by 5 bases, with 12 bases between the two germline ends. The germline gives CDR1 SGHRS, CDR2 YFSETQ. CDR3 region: CASSLGAGQHEQYV. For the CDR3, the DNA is TGCGCCAGCAGCTTGGGAGCGGGTCAACACGAGCAGTACGTC.

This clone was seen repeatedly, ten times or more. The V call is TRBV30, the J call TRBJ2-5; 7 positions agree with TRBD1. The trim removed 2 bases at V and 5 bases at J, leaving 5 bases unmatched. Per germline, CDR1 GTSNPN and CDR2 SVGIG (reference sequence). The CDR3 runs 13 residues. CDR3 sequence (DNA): TGTGCCTGGAGTAGCACAGGGGTGGAGACCCAGTACTTC. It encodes CAWSSTGVETQYF.

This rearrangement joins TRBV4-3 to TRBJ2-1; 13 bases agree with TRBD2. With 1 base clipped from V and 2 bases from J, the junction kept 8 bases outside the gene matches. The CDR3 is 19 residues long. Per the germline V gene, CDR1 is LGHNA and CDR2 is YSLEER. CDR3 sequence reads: CASSQAVQLAGGTYNEQFF. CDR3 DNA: TGCGCCAGCAGCCAAGCCGTACAACTAGCGGGAGGGACCTACAATGAGCAGTTCTTC.

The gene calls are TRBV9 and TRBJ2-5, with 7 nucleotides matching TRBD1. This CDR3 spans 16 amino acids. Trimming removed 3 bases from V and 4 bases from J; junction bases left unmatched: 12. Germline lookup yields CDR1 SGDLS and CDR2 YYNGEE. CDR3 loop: CASSGLGGAGAETQYF. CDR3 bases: TGTGCCAGCAGCGGCCTAGGGGGCGCGGGTGCAGAGACCCAGTACTTC. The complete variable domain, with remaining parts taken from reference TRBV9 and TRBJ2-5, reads DSGVTQTPKHLITATGQRVTLRCSPRSGDLSVYWYQQSLDQGLQFLIQYYNGEERAKGNILERFSAQQFPDLHSELNLSSLELGDSALYFCASSGLGGAGAETQYFGPGTRLLVL.

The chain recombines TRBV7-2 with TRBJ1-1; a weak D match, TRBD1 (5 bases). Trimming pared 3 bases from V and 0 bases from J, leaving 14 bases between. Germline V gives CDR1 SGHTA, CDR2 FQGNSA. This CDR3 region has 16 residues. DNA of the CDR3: TGTGCCAGCAGCTTTGCAGGGCGGGGTATGAACACTGAAGCTTTCTTT. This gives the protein CASSFAGRGMNTEAFF. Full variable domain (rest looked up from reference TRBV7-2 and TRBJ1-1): GAGVSQSPSNKVTEKGKDVELRCDPISGHTALYWYRQSLGQGLEFLIYFQGNSAPDKSGLPSDRFSAERTGGSVSTLTIQRTQQEDSAVYLCASSFAGRGMNTEAFFGQGTRLTVV.

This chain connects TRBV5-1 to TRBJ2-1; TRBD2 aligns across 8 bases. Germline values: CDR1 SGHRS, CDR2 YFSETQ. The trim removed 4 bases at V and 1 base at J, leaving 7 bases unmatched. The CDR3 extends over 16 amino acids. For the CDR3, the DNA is TGCGCCAGCAGCCCAGGACTAGCCGGGTCCTACAATGAGCAGTTCTTC. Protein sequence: CASSPGLAGSYNEQFF.

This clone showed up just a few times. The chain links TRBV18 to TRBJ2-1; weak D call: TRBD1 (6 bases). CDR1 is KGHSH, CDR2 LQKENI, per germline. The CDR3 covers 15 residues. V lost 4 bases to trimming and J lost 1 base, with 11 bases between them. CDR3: CASSRPGTSYNEQFF. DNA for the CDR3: TGTGCCAGCTCACGACCCGGGACATCCTACAATGAGCAGTTCTTC. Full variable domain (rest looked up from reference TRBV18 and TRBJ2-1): NAGVMQNPRHLVRRRGQEARLRCSPMKGHSHVYWYRQLPEEGLKFMVYLQKENIIDESGMPKERFSAEFPKEGPSILRIQQVVRGDSAAYFCASSRPGTSYNEQFFGPGTRLTVL.

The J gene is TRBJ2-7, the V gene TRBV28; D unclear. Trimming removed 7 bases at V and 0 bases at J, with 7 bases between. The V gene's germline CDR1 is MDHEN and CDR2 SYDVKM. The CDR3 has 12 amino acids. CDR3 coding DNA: TGTGCCAGCAAGGGTACCTCCTACGAGCAGTACGTC. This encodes CASKGTSYEQYV.

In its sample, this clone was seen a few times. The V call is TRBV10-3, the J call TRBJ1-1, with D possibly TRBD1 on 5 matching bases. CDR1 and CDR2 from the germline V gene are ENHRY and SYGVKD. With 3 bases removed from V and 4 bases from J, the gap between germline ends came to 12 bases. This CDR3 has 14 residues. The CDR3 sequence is CAISDPGWSTEAFF. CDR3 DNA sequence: TGTGCCATCAGTGACCCAGGGTGGTCCACTGAAGCTTTCTTT.

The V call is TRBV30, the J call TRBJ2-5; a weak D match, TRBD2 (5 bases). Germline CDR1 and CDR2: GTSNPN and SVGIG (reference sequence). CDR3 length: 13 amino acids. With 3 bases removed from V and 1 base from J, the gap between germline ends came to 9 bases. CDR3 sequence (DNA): TGTGCCTGGAGGTTGGCGGGCCAAGAGACCCAGTACTTC. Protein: CAWRLAGQETQYF.

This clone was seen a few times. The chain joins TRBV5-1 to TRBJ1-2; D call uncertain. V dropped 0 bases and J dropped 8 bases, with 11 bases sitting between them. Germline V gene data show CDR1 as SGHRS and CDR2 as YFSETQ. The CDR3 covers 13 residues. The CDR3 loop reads CASSLETLSGYTF. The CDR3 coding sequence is TGCGCCAGCAGCTTGGAGACATTGAGCGGCTACACCTTC.